This T cell receptor (beta chain) was sequenced for a study of blood T cell repertoires in COVID-19. In the study overall: The United States, Italy and Spain were the sources of the acute and convalescent COVID-19 samples. The analysed material was cDNA or gDNA that came from T cells, B-cell-depleted T cells, or PBMCs.

Study processing details: Amplified reference gene primers provided the basis for estimating nucleated cell counts. TCRdb's table, derived via immunoSEQ multiplex PCR, lists solely in-frame clones and lacks some. V and J calls plus clone size are reproduced from that table; the DNA served to infer D and trimming. The sample lists about 170,000 clones; just under 85% were seen once. CDR1 and CDR2 from the germline V gene are SGHKS and YYEKEE (reference sequence). V trimming: 4 bases; J trimming: 6 bases; junction bases outside the gene matches: 9. The CDR3 totals 15 residues. The rearrangement joins TRBV5-5 to TRBJ2-7; 11 bases are shared with TRBD2. The receptor was isolated from a man between 40 and 49 years old who had recovered from COVID-19. Sequencing input: peripheral blood. CDR3 protein: CASSGILAGEAEQYF. CDR3 coding DNA: TGTGCCAGCAGCGGAATACTAGCGGGAGAGGCCGAGCAGTACTTC.